The 6 T cell receptor beta chains below were found in one sample sequenced in a study of neurological immune-mediated disorders. Via MiXCR, TCRdb re-called the 5' RACE reads, giving one row per CDR3 protein. Here the sample spans around 130,000 distinct CDR3 sequences, about 3.4% being singletons. Material for sequencing was PBMCs. The receptors originated from a woman in her 30s with multiple sclerosis.

Many counts were recorded for this clonotype. The V gene is TRBV5-1, the J gene TRBJ1-2, with 7 bases identical to TRBD1. CDR3 length: 13 amino acids. With 4 bases clipped from V and 8 bases from J, the junction kept 8 bases outside the gene matches. The V gene's germline CDR1 is SGHRS and CDR2 YFSETQ. CDR3 bases: TGCGCCAGCAGCCCCGGGACAGTGGAGGGCTACACCTTC. Protein: CASSPGTVEGYTF.

The chain links TRBV20-1 to TRBJ2-5; 7 positions agree with TRBD2. V trimming: 0 bases; J trimming: 0 bases; junction bases outside the gene matches: 4. Germline V CDR1 and CDR2: DFQATT, SNEGSKA (reference sequence). This CDR3 region has 15 residues. The CDR3 bases are TGCAGTGCTAGAGAACGGGAGGCCTACCAAGAGACCCAGTACTTC. Protein: CSAREREAYQETQYF.

In its sample, this clonotype was seen many times. The chain combines TRBV5-1 with TRBJ2-7; 7 nucleotides agree with TRBD1. Trimming took 4 bases from V and 6 from J; bases not matched to a gene: 7. The germline V gene has CDR1 SGHRS and CDR2 YFSETQ. CDR3 length: 13 amino acids. The CDR3 DNA reads TGCGCCAGCAGCACAGACAGGGTCGGCGAGCAGTACTTC. Protein product: CASSTDRVGEQYF.

This clonotype was counted ten times or more. The V and J genes are TRBV25-1 and TRBJ2-5, with unresolved D. CDR1 is MGHDK, CDR2 SYGVNS, per germline. V lost 5 bases, J lost 4 bases, and 14 bases lay in between. The CDR3 consists of 14 residues. CDR3 sequence (DNA): TGTGCCAGCAGTAGCCCCTCGAACGGAGAGACCCAGTACTTC. It encodes CASSSPSNGETQYF.

With respect to this clonotype: A much bigger clone sits one base away, suggesting this may be a read error. The chain has TRBV20-1 and TRBJ1-1; no firm D call. The germline V gene encodes CDR1 DFQATT and CDR2 SNEGSKA (reference sequence). V dropped 0 bases and J dropped 8 bases, with 10 bases sitting between them. The CDR3 is 12 residues long. This chain's CDR3 is CSARDNPVEAFF. The CDR3 DNA sequence: TGCAGTGCTAGAGATAACCCAGTGGAAGCTTTCTTT.

This clonotype was seen at least ten times. J is TRBJ2-7 and V is TRBV29-1; D unclear. The germline gives CDR1 SQVTM, CDR2 ANQGSEA. The CDR3 consists of 14 residues. V lost 7 bases, J lost 0 bases, and 16 bases lay in between. CDR3 loop: CSAAEDGSSYEQYF. DNA of the CDR3: TGCAGCGCCGCAGAAGATGGCAGCTCCTACGAGCAGTACTTC.